Listed here is a single T cell receptor (beta chain). The antigen is not known. The data are from a study of T cell responses to AZD1222 COVID-19 vaccine. Data came from immunoSEQ multiplex PCR; TCRdb stores just in-frame clones and leaves some out. The sample contains approximately 150,000 clones, roughly nine tenths of which appear only once. The V and J ends lost 5 bases and 7 bases, in that order; junction bases with no gene match: 12. In germline, CDR1 is SGHTA, CDR2 FQGTGA. CDR3 length equals 16 residues. Findings of the study overall: Compared with day 0, the breadth and depth of the Spike-specific TCR repertoire rose significantly after two doses of AZD1222.

V and J are TRBV7-3 and TRBJ2-2; 8 nucleotides align to TRBD1. This specimen consisted of peripheral blood, obtained on day 0 of AZD1222 vaccination. The clonotype comes from an adult in good health. In nucleotides, the CDR3 is TGTGCCAGCAGCCCTCGCCGGGACAGGAGCGACGGGGAGCTGTTTTTT. It is translated as CASSPRRDRSDGELFF.